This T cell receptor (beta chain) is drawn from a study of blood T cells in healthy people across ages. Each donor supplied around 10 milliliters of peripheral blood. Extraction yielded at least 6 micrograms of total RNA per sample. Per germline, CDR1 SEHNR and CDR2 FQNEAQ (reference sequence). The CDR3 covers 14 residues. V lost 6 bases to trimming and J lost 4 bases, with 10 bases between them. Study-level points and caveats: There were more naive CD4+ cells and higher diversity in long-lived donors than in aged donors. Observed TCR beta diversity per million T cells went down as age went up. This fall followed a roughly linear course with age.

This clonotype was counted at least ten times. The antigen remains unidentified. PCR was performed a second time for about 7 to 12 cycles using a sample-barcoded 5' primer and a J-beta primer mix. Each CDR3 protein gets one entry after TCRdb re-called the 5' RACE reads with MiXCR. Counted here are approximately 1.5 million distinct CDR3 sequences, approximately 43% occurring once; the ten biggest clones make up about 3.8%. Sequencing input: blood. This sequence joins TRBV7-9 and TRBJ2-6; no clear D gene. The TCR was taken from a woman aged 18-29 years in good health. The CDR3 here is CASSLRSGANVLTF. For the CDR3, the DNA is TGTGCCAGCAGTCTAAGGTCCGGGGCCAACGTCCTGACTTTC.